One sample yielded the 27 T cell receptor beta chains listed below, sequenced in a study of blood T cell repertoires in COVID-19 (TCRdb year 2020). Library preparation used the immunoSEQ multiplex PCR assay. TCRdb took this table from immuneACCESS and kept in-frame rearrangements with V and J called. Such tables lack part of the clones; where checked against another copy, unresolved V genes explain under half of the gap, and the rest is unexplained. This sample gives some 340,000 clones in total; about 85% of them show up just once. Of the sample, 3% to 4.5% is held by the ten largest clones. The specimen was peripheral blood. The receptors come from a woman aged 18-29 years with acute or convalescent COVID-19.

The J gene is TRBJ1-5, the V gene TRBV6-1; D possibly corresponds to TRBD1 (5 bases). From germline, CDR1 is MNHNS and CDR2 SASEGT. The CDR3 is 16 amino acids. V was clipped by 1 base and J by 3 bases, with 13 bases between them. CDR3 in DNA: TGTGCCAGCAGTGAAGGGGCACAGGTCATCAATCAGCCCCAGCATTTT. Protein: CASSEGAQVINQPQHF.

The V call is TRBV5-1, the J call TRBJ2-5; D is possibly TRBD2 (6 bases). The CDR3 totals 15 residues. The germline CDR1 and CDR2 sequences are SGHRS and YFSETQ. The germline V and J ends were trimmed by 0 bases and 1 base, with 10 bases remaining between them. CDR3: CASSLGSGVQETQYF. The CDR3 DNA follows: TGCGCCAGCAGCTTGGGTAGCGGTGTCCAAGAGACCCAGTACTTC.

The chain is built from TRBV7-4 and TRBJ1-1, with D tentatively TRBD1 (6 bases). Per germline, CDR1 SGHVT and CDR2 SQSDAQ. CDR3 size: 19 residues. V shed 1 base and J shed 0 bases, with 21 bases lying between them. CDR3 residues: CASSLDRVYRRTMNTEAFF. The CDR3, as DNA: TGTGCCAGCAGCTTAGACAGGGTTTATAGAAGAACTATGAACACTGAAGCTTTCTTT.

The CDR3 coding sequence is TGTGCCAGCAGTTTTAAGCGGGAGAGTTCAGATACGCAGTATTTT. The encoded protein is CASSFKRESSDTQYF. The rearrangement links TRBV27 to TRBJ2-3, with TRBD2 matching over 8 bases. Germline CDR1 reads MNHEY; CDR2 reads SMNVEV (reference sequence). This CDR3 is 15 amino acids long. J was trimmed by 4 bases and V by 3 bases; bases with no gene match: 6.

The V call is TRBV28, the J call TRBJ2-4; the match to TRBD1 covers 10 bases. This CDR3 has 17 amino acids. V shed 5 bases and J 2 bases; nucleotides not matched to a gene: 9. Looked up from germline, CDR1 is MDHEN and CDR2 is SYDVKM. CDR3 amino acids: CASSPIRQGAPKNIQYF. As DNA, the CDR3 is TGTGCCAGCAGTCCGATTAGACAGGGGGCGCCCAAAAACATTCAGTACTTC.

J is TRBJ1-5 and V is TRBV5-1; no firm D call. With 0 bases removed from V and 0 bases from J, the gap between germline ends came to 10 bases. The length of the CDR3 is 16 residues. CDR1 is SGHRS, CDR2 YFSETQ, per germline. CDR3 sequence: CASSLGLMDSNQPQHF. CDR3 bases: TGCGCCAGCAGCTTGGGACTGATGGATAGCAATCAGCCCCAGCATTTT.

The V gene is TRBV9, the J gene TRBJ2-5; no clear D. Germline V gives CDR1 SGDLS, CDR2 YYNGEE. V lost 0 bases and J 5 bases, leaving 5 bases between the germline ends. This CDR3 spans 12 amino acids. The CDR3 here is CASSVDGETQYF. CDR3 nucleotide sequence: TGTGCCAGCAGCGTAGACGGGGAGACCCAGTACTTC.

This chain joins TRBV6-5 and TRBJ2-1; TRBD2 is a possible D gene (5 bases). Germline CDR1 and CDR2: MNHEY and SVGAGI. V shed 6 bases and J shed 0 bases, with 12 bases lying between them. The CDR3 runs to 15 residues. The CDR3 DNA follows: TGTGCCAGCAGGGGTACGGGATACTCCTACAATGAGCAGTTCTTC. Amino acids: CASRGTGYSYNEQFF.

This chain links TRBV7-4 with TRBJ1-1, with D tentatively TRBD1 (6 bases). Germline V gives CDR1 SGHVT, CDR2 SQSDAQ. The V gene lost 4 bases and the J gene lost 1 base, with 13 bases spanning the gap. This CDR3 region has 15 residues. The CDR3 spells CASSSTGHTNTEAFF. The CDR3 nucleotides read TGTGCCAGCAGCTCAACGGGACATACGAACACTGAAGCTTTCTTT.

V is TRBV11-2 and J is TRBJ1-5; a weak D match, TRBD1 (6 bases). CDR1 and CDR2 from the germline V gene are SGHAT and FQNNGV. The CDR3 covers 15 residues. With 2 bases removed from V and 5 bases from J, the gap between germline ends came to 13 bases. CDR3 residues: CASSLSGGAYQPQHF. The CDR3 DNA sequence: TGTGCCAGCAGCTTATCTGGGGGCGCTTATCAGCCCCAGCATTTT.

The V call is TRBV6-5, the J call TRBJ2-3, with D possibly being TRBD2 (5 bases). V dropped 8 bases and J dropped 7 bases, with 16 bases sitting between them. Germline CDR1 reads MNHEY; CDR2 reads SVGAGI. The CDR3 is 13 residues long. CDR3 in DNA: TGTGCCAGCTGCGAGAATGGAGGTAATACGCAGTATTTT. Amino acids: CASCENGGNTQYF.

This clone was counted only a few times. This chain connects TRBV10-3 to TRBJ1-2; TRBD1 aligns across 11 bases. The J segment lost 4 bases and the V segment lost 6 bases, leaving 4 bases of the junction unmatched. Germline V gene lookup returns CDR1 ENHRY and CDR2 SYGVKD. The CDR3 runs to 14 residues. CDR3 in amino acids: CAIRDRGLGYGYTF. The CDR3 region has the DNA TGTGCCATCAGGGACAGGGGGCTTGGCTATGGCTACACCTTC.

V gene TRBV6-2 or TRBV6-3 combines with J gene TRBJ2-3, with 10 positions matching TRBD2. Germline CDR1 and CDR2: MNHEY and SVGEGT. The CDR3 spans 16 residues. Trimming removed 7 bases from V and 4 bases from J; junction bases left unmatched: 11. In nucleotides, the CDR3 is TGTGCCAGCACCCCCCCGACTAGCGGGTCGGCAGATACGCAGTATTTT. Protein: CASTPPTSGSADTQYF.

V usage is TRBV11-1 and J usage is TRBJ2-3; 8 bases line up with TRBD2. The CDR3 contains 14 residues. The germline CDR1 and CDR2 sequences are SGHAT and FQDESV (reference sequence). The V and J ends lost 4 bases and 3 bases, in that order; junction bases with no gene match: 3. CDR3: CASSSVAGTDTQYF. The CDR3 DNA reads as TGTGCCAGCAGCTCGGTAGCGGGAACAGATACGCAGTATTTT.

This chain links TRBV19 with TRBJ2-6; D uncertain. With 7 bases removed from V and 0 bases from J, the gap between germline ends came to 4 bases. The V gene's germline CDR1 is LNHDA and CDR2 SQIVND (reference sequence). This CDR3 is built from 13 residues. CDR3 residues: CASTVSGANVLTF. CDR3 in DNA: TGTGCCAGTACGGTCTCTGGGGCCAACGTCCTGACTTTC.

The rearrangement uses TRBV6-5 and TRBJ2-2, with D perhaps TRBD2 (5 bases). The CDR3 is 12 amino acids. The germline CDR1 and CDR2 sequences are MNHEY and SVGAGI. V was trimmed by 7 bases and J by 3 bases, leaving 6 bases between them. The CDR3 DNA sequence: TGTGCCAGCACCGGGGACACCGGGGAGCTGTTTTTT. This sequence encodes CASTGDTGELFF.

The V call is TRBV5-1, the J call TRBJ1-3; 10 bases align to TRBD1. CDR3 length: 16 amino acids. The junction had 5 bases not matched to a gene; V was cut back by 2 bases and J by 3 bases. From germline, CDR1 is SGHRS and CDR2 YFSETQ. In nucleotides, the CDR3 is TGCGCCAGCAGCTTCACGACAGGGGGCAATGGAAACACCATATATTTT. This codes for CASSFTTGGNGNTIYF.

This sequence joins TRBV28 and TRBJ2-1; weak D call: TRBD1 (5 bases). Germline V gives CDR1 MDHEN, CDR2 SYDVKM. The CDR3 is made up of 13 amino acids. Trimming left V 7 bases short and J 0 bases short, with 7 bases between. Here the CDR3 reads CASIDSSYNEQFF. The CDR3 DNA reads as TGTGCCAGCATCGACAGCTCCTACAATGAGCAGTTCTTC. Combining the CDR3 with reference TRBV28 and TRBJ2-1 gives the whole variable domain DVKVTQSSRYLVKRTGEKVFLECVQDMDHENMFWYRQDPGLGLRLIYFSYDVKMKEKGDIPEGYSVSREKKERFSLILESASTNQTSMYLCASIDSSYNEQFFGPGTRLTVL.

The chain has TRBV27 and TRBJ2-1, with D possibly TRBD1 on 5 matching bases. CDR1 MNHEY and CDR2 SMNVEV come from the germline V gene (reference sequence). Trimming took off 5 bases at V and 4 bases at J, with 12 bases between the two ends. The CDR3 is 14 amino acids. The CDR3 is CASSDRSLYNEQFF. The CDR3 DNA is TGTGCCAGCAGTGACAGAAGTCTATACAATGAGCAGTTCTTC.

The chain employs TRBV30 and TRBJ1-1, with 7 bases identical to TRBD1. Germline V gene lookup returns CDR1 GTSNPN and CDR2 SVGIG (reference sequence). This CDR3 is built from 15 residues. The V segment lost 2 bases and the J segment 1 base; nucleotides outside the gene matches: 7. CDR3 coding DNA: TGTGCCTGGAGTTACGGACAGGAGAAGAACACTGAAGCTTTCTTT. Protein product: CAWSYGQEKNTEAFF.

The count of this clone is one. The genes are TRBV5-4 and TRBJ2-1; TRBD2 aligns across 9 bases. The length of the CDR3 is 18 residues. Germline V gene lookup returns CDR1 SGHNT and CDR2 YYREEE (reference sequence). Germline trimming cut 4 bases from V and 2 bases from J; bases unmatched to any gene: 13. The CDR3 spells CASSPKGSLAGTYNEQFF. The CDR3 nucleotides are TGTGCCAGCAGCCCCAAGGGGAGTCTAGCGGGGACCTACAATGAGCAGTTCTTC.

The chain is built from TRBV6-5 and TRBJ1-5, with D unclear. The CDR3 contains 12 residues. Germline V gene sequence: CDR1 MNHEY, CDR2 SVGAGI. V dropped 8 bases and J dropped 4 bases, with 9 bases sitting between them. In nucleotides, the CDR3 is TGTGCCAGCGGACTGGAAAATCAGCCCCAGCATTTT. Translating gives CASGLENQPQHF.

This chain connects TRBV12-3 or TRBV12-4 to TRBJ1-1; D is ambiguous. There are 13 residues in the CDR3. V was pared by 6 bases and J by 8 bases, with 16 bases between. The CDR3 protein is CASSRGSAKEAFF. The CDR3 DNA reads as TGTGCCAGCAGCCGAGGGTCTGCTAAAGAAGCTTTCTTT.

This chain uses TRBV23-1 with TRBJ2-1, with TRBD1 identical over 10 bases. TRBV23-1 is an ORF, and what it does is uncertain. This CDR3 spans 20 amino acids. V was pared by 1 base and J by 5 bases, with 17 bases of the junction left unmatched. In DNA form, the CDR3 reads TGCGCCAGCAGTCAATTACCATCCCAAGTGGGACAGGGGACGCACAATGAGCAGTTCTTC. Protein sequence: CASSQLPSQVGQGTHNEQFF.

This chain joins TRBV11-2 and TRBJ1-1, with D maybe TRBD1 (6 bases). Per the germline V gene, CDR1 is SGHAT and CDR2 is FQNNGV. Trimming shortened V by 5 bases and J by 5 bases, and 18 bases separated the two germline ends. The CDR3 sequence is 15 residues long. The CDR3 protein is CASSPLGGVLTEAFF. The CDR3 coding sequence is TGTGCCAGCAGCCCTTTAGGGGGGGTATTAACTGAAGCTTTCTTT.

The rearrangement joins TRBV10-3 to TRBJ1-1; 8 nucleotides agree with TRBD1. With 4 bases clipped from V and 4 bases from J, the junction kept 2 bases outside the gene matches. Looked up from germline, CDR1 is ENHRY and CDR2 is SYGVKD. The CDR3 consists of 13 residues. CDR3 in amino acids: CAISGTGSTEAFF. DNA for the CDR3: TGTGCCATCAGTGGGACAGGGAGCACTGAAGCTTTCTTT.

V usage is TRBV5-6 and J usage is TRBJ1-6, with 8 positions matching TRBD1. The CDR3 covers 18 residues. In germline, CDR1 is SGHDT, CDR2 YYEEEE. The trim removed 4 bases at V and 3 bases at J, leaving 12 bases unmatched. CDR3 in amino acids: CASSPGAQGVFYNSPLHF. Written as DNA, the CDR3 is TGTGCCAGCAGCCCGGGGGCACAGGGGGTATTCTATAATTCACCCCTCCACTTT.